This T cell receptor (beta chain) originates from a study of early T cells in non-severe SARS-CoV-2 infection. About the research overall: RNA in bulk from unsorted whole blood was sequenced, and chains were unpaired. Findings of the study overall: A preference for anti-spike CD8 responses marked VDJdb matching, which missed private and CD4 specificities.

Individual cDNA molecules were tagged with unique molecular identifiers, the study reported. One entry per CDR3 protein, called by TCRdb with MiXCR from the 5' RACE reads. The repertoire holds 48,000 or so distinct CDR3 sequences, with roughly 13% as singletons. Losses at the gene ends were 1 base for V and 3 bases for J; bases not matched to a gene: 2. The CDR3 is 15 residues long. Many counts were recorded for this clonotype. What it binds is unknown. Sequenced: whole blood. This receptor was obtained from an adult who was a healthcare worker with PCR-confirmed SARS-CoV-2 infection or an uninfected control (not recorded which). The chain links TRBV12-3 or TRBV12-4 to TRBJ1-5, with TRBD1 identical over 8 bases. The chain's CDR3 is CASSLEGQVNQPQHF. In nucleotides, the CDR3 is TGTGCCAGCAGTTTAGAGGGACAGGTCAATCAGCCCCAGCATTTT.